These T cell receptor beta chains were read from a single sample in a study of T cell responses to AZD1222 COVID-19 vaccine. The protocol was immunoSEQ multiplex PCR, while the TCRdb copy is restricted to in-frame clones and leaves out a portion. The sample lists tens of thousands of clones; approximately 84% were seen once. Sequenced material: peripheral blood, taken on day 0 of AZD1222 vaccination. Receptors originate from an adult in good health. Each CDR3 is given with its conserved first and last residue.

>TRBJ1-1|TRBV6-5
CASSLLGTEAFF
>TRBJ2-1|TRBV7-9
CASSSGLYNEQFF
>TRBJ2-7|TRBV11-2
CASSRTSGGSYEQYF
>TRBJ1-1|TRBV7-8
CASRRGEGEAFF
>TRBJ1-4|TRBV7-9
CASAQAVEGEKLFF
>TRBJ2-7|TRBV13
CASSPHGGLAVYEQYF
>TRBJ1-1|TRBV7-9
CASSPGQGNTEAFF
>TRBJ1-1|TRBV11-3
CASSQNRGNTEAFF
>TRBJ2-7|TRBV7-9
CASSLGQGTSGKYEQYF
>TRBJ1-3|TRBV28
CASGLDPGAGGNTIYF
>TRBJ1-1|TRBV10-3
CAIRPGQGASRDTEAFF
>TRBJ2-5|TRBV5-1
CASKVGAGRETQYF
>TRBJ2-3|TRBV11-3
CASSEESSADTQYF
>TRBJ2-7|TRBV6-5
CASSGTSGNYEQYF
>TRBJ2-3|TRBV9
CASSGLAGDQRTDTQYF
>TRBJ2-2|TRBV5-4
CASSSSGGLALGGELFF
>TRBJ2-7|TRBV6-5
CASRYRDRGTYEQYF
>TRBJ1-6|TRBV19
CASSIASGAGTPLHF
>TRBJ2-1|TRBV4-1
CASSPWTSGDYRGNEQFF
>TRBJ2-4|TRBV2
CASLGQTKNIQYF
>TRBJ1-1|TRBV18
CASSPTGGSSNTEAFF
>TRBJ2-7|TRBV10-3
CAISYGQGASYEQYF
>TRBJ1-4|TRBV4-3
CASSLNWDRNEKLFF
>TRBJ1-2|TRBV13
CASSLRGGFSNYGYTF
>TRBJ1-4|TRBV5-6
CASSPVGGATNEKLFF
>TRBJ1-2|TRBV18
CASSPNVQGQNYGYTF
>TRBJ2-3|TRBV13
CASSLDGGSGGSLTTYTQYF
>TRBJ1-1|TRBV4-1
CASSRVDGGRLPEAFF
>TRBJ2-1|TRBV7-8
CASSPVSEQFF
>TRBJ2-7|TRBV28
CASSLGTGYEQYF
>TRBJ1-5|TRBV10-3
CAISPGQGTRQPQHF
>TRBJ1-2|TRBV7-3
CASSPQPLTGTYGYTF
>TRBJ2-5|TRBV13
CASSGVGQETQYF
>TRBJ2-7|TRBV7-9
CASSLTSDNYEQYF
>TRBJ2-2|TRBV4-2
CASSQDRGGTSTGELFF
>TRBJ1-1|TRBV2
CASSGDGQNTEAFF
>TRBJ2-6|TRBV7-9
CASSLVLTVPDSGANVLTF
>TRBJ2-3|TRBV9
CASSGATDTQYF
>TRBJ2-1|TRBV6-5
CASSYSGDSSYNEQFF
>TRBJ2-7|TRBV19
CASSLSIGSYEQYF
>TRBJ1-2|TRBV11-2
CASSLAVSVPGLGGYTF
>TRBJ1-5|TRBV27
CASSLEGTQPQHF
>TRBJ1-2|TRBV30
CAWSVHGTELYGYTF